The 14 T cell receptor beta chains listed next were all sequenced from one sample in a study of blood T cell repertoires in COVID-19. Clones were sequenced by immunoSEQ multiplex PCR, and TCRdb holds only the in-frame ones, with some missing. The data show about half a million clones, with around 85% seen just once and more than 3% held by the top ten. Sequenced input: peripheral blood. These receptor sequences come from a human donor in a cohort sampled during active COVID-19.

Written as DNA, the CDR3 is TGTGCCTGGAGTCGGGGGGTCGGCCAGCCCCAGCATTTT. Amino acid sequence: CAWSRGVGQPQHF. The chain joins TRBV30 to TRBJ1-5, with a weak D call TRBD1 (5 bases). Trimming left V 2 bases short and J 7 bases short, with 12 bases between. CDR3 length: 13 amino acids. Looked up from germline, CDR1 is GTSNPN and CDR2 is SVGIG (reference sequence).

The chain has TRBV7-9 and TRBJ1-5, with D possibly being TRBD1 (6 bases). Germline CDR1 and CDR2: SEHNR and FQNEAQ (reference sequence). The V end was cut by 3 bases, the J end by 3 bases, with 12 bases between. The CDR3 has 15 residues. DNA for the CDR3: TGTGCCAGCAGCTTGGGTGGGGACAACAATCAGCCCCAGCATTTT. It encodes CASSLGGDNNQPQHF.

The chain combines TRBV6-4 with TRBJ2-1, with TRBD2 as a possible D gene (6 bases). CDR3 length equals 15 residues. V was clipped by 5 bases and J by 0 bases, with 11 bases between them. Per the germline V gene, CDR1 is MRHNA and CDR2 is SNTAGT. The CDR3 DNA sequence: TGTGCCAGCAGTATTCGGGGGAGCTCCTACAATGAGCAGTTCTTC. Translation: CASSIRGSSYNEQFF.

The rearrangement uses TRBV15 and TRBJ2-2; D remains ambiguous. The CDR3 is 13 amino acids. Germline V gene sequence: CDR1 LNHNV, CDR2 YYDKDF (reference sequence). V gave up 2 bases and J gave up 6 bases, with 7 bases separating them. In DNA form, the CDR3 reads TGTGCCACCAGCAGACTTTTCCCCGGGGAGCTGTTTTTT. Protein product: CATSRLFPGELFF.

The sample holds a few counts of this clone. This chain links TRBV7-3 with TRBJ1-3, with 10 nucleotides matching TRBD1. V shed 5 bases and J 0 bases; nucleotides not matched to a gene: 13. The CDR3 runs to 19 residues. Germline CDR1 and CDR2: SGHTA and FQGTGA. CDR3 loop: CASSPHVPGQGSSGNTIYF. The CDR3 DNA is TGTGCCAGCAGCCCCCACGTCCCGGGACAGGGGAGCTCTGGAAACACCATATATTTT.

V usage is TRBV5-1 and J usage is TRBJ2-4; possible D gene TRBD1, 6 bases. Germline-derived CDR1 and CDR2 are SGHRS and YFSETQ. V dropped 3 bases and J dropped 1 base, with 11 bases sitting between them. The CDR3 has 15 residues. Here the CDR3 DNA reads TGCGCCAGCAGCTCGGACAGTACCGCCAAAAACATTCAGTACTTC. Its translation is CASSSDSTAKNIQYF.

The rearrangement links TRBV19 to TRBJ1-5; D possibly corresponds to TRBD1 (6 bases). Germline CDR1 is LNHDA and CDR2 is SQIVND (reference sequence). The V and J ends lost 8 bases and 0 bases respectively, with 14 bases between them. This CDR3 is 15 amino acids long. The CDR3 nucleotides read TGTGCCAGTTCCCCAGGGGCCCTTAGCAATCAGCCCCAGCATTTT. This gives the protein CASSPGALSNQPQHF. The variable domain in full, completed from reference TRBV19 and TRBJ1-5, reads DGGITQSPKYLFRKEGQNVTLSCEQNLNHDAMYWYRQDPGQGLRLIYYSQIVNDFQKGDIAEGYSVSREKKESFPLTVTSAQKNPTAFYLCASSPGALSNQPQHFGDGTRLSIL.

The genes are TRBV7-2 and TRBJ1-5, with D tentatively TRBD1 (6 bases). Germline CDR1 reads SGHTA; CDR2 reads FQGNSA. V gave up 3 bases and J gave up 4 bases, with 13 bases separating them. This CDR3 has 15 residues. The CDR3 is CASSFGDRRNQPQHF. Written as DNA, the CDR3 is TGTGCCAGCAGCTTCGGTGACAGGCGAAATCAGCCCCAGCATTTT.

CDR3 bases: TGCGCCAGCAGCTTGGATGTGGGAGAGGCATACGAGCAGTACTTC. This codes for CASSLDVGEAYEQYF. V usage is TRBV5-1 and J usage is TRBJ2-7, with TRBD2 as a possible D gene (5 bases). Trimming pared 0 bases from V and 4 bases from J, leaving 14 bases between. CDR1 is SGHRS, CDR2 YFSETQ, per germline. This CDR3 spans 15 amino acids.

The rearrangement links TRBV18 to TRBJ2-7; a possible D gene is TRBD1 (5 bases). The CDR3 has 12 amino acids. V shed 4 bases and J shed 5 bases, with 9 bases lying between them. CDR1 KGHSH and CDR2 LQKENI come from the germline V gene. The CDR3, as DNA: TGTGCCAGCTCACTTCCGGACAACGAGCAGTACTTC. Its protein product is CASSLPDNEQYF.

V and J are TRBV19 and TRBJ2-1, with TRBD2 identical over 14 bases. The CDR3 contains 15 residues. Trimming removed 4 bases from V and 7 bases from J; junction bases left unmatched: 3. Per germline, CDR1 LNHDA and CDR2 SQIVND (reference sequence). The CDR3 region has the DNA TGTGCCAGTAGTACGGGGACTAGCGGGAGAAATGAGCAGTTCTTC. The encoded protein is CASSTGTSGRNEQFF.

This clone was seen only once. The chain couples TRBV5-8 to TRBJ2-1, with D possibly TRBD2 on 6 matching bases. CDR3 length: 15 amino acids. Germline CDR1 and CDR2: SGHTS and YDEGEE. V was pared by 0 bases and J by 1 base, with 8 bases between. DNA for the CDR3: TGTGCCAGCAGCTTGGGGGGAGGATCCTACAATGAGCAGTTCTTC. Its protein product is CASSLGGGSYNEQFF. Full variable domain (rest looked up from reference TRBV5-8 and TRBJ2-1): EAGVTQSPTHLIKTRGQQATLRCSPISGHTSVYWYQQALGLGLQFLLWYDEGEERNRGNFPPRFSGRQFPNYSSELNVNALELEDSALYLCASSLGGGSYNEQFFGPGTRLTVL.

This chain's CDR3 is CASSDRDRGTDTQYF. The CDR3 DNA sequence: TGTGCCAGCAGTGACCGGGACAGGGGAACAGATACGCAGTATTTT. This rearrangement joins TRBV6-1 to TRBJ2-3; the match to TRBD1 covers 10 bases. Trimming at V came to 3 bases and at J to 3 bases, leaving 3 bases not matched to a gene. The CDR3 is 15 residues long. Germline CDR1 is MNHNS and CDR2 is SASEGT.

The J gene is TRBJ1-2, the V gene TRBV27; TRBD1 aligns across 8 bases. Germline lookup yields CDR1 MNHEY and CDR2 SMNVEV (reference sequence). This CDR3 has 17 amino acids. The J segment lost 1 base and the V segment lost 5 bases, leaving 12 bases of the junction unmatched. The CDR3 loop is CASSTGQGAWDNYGYTF. CDR3 nucleotides: TGTGCCAGCAGTACGGGCCAGGGGGCGTGGGATAACTATGGCTACACCTTC.